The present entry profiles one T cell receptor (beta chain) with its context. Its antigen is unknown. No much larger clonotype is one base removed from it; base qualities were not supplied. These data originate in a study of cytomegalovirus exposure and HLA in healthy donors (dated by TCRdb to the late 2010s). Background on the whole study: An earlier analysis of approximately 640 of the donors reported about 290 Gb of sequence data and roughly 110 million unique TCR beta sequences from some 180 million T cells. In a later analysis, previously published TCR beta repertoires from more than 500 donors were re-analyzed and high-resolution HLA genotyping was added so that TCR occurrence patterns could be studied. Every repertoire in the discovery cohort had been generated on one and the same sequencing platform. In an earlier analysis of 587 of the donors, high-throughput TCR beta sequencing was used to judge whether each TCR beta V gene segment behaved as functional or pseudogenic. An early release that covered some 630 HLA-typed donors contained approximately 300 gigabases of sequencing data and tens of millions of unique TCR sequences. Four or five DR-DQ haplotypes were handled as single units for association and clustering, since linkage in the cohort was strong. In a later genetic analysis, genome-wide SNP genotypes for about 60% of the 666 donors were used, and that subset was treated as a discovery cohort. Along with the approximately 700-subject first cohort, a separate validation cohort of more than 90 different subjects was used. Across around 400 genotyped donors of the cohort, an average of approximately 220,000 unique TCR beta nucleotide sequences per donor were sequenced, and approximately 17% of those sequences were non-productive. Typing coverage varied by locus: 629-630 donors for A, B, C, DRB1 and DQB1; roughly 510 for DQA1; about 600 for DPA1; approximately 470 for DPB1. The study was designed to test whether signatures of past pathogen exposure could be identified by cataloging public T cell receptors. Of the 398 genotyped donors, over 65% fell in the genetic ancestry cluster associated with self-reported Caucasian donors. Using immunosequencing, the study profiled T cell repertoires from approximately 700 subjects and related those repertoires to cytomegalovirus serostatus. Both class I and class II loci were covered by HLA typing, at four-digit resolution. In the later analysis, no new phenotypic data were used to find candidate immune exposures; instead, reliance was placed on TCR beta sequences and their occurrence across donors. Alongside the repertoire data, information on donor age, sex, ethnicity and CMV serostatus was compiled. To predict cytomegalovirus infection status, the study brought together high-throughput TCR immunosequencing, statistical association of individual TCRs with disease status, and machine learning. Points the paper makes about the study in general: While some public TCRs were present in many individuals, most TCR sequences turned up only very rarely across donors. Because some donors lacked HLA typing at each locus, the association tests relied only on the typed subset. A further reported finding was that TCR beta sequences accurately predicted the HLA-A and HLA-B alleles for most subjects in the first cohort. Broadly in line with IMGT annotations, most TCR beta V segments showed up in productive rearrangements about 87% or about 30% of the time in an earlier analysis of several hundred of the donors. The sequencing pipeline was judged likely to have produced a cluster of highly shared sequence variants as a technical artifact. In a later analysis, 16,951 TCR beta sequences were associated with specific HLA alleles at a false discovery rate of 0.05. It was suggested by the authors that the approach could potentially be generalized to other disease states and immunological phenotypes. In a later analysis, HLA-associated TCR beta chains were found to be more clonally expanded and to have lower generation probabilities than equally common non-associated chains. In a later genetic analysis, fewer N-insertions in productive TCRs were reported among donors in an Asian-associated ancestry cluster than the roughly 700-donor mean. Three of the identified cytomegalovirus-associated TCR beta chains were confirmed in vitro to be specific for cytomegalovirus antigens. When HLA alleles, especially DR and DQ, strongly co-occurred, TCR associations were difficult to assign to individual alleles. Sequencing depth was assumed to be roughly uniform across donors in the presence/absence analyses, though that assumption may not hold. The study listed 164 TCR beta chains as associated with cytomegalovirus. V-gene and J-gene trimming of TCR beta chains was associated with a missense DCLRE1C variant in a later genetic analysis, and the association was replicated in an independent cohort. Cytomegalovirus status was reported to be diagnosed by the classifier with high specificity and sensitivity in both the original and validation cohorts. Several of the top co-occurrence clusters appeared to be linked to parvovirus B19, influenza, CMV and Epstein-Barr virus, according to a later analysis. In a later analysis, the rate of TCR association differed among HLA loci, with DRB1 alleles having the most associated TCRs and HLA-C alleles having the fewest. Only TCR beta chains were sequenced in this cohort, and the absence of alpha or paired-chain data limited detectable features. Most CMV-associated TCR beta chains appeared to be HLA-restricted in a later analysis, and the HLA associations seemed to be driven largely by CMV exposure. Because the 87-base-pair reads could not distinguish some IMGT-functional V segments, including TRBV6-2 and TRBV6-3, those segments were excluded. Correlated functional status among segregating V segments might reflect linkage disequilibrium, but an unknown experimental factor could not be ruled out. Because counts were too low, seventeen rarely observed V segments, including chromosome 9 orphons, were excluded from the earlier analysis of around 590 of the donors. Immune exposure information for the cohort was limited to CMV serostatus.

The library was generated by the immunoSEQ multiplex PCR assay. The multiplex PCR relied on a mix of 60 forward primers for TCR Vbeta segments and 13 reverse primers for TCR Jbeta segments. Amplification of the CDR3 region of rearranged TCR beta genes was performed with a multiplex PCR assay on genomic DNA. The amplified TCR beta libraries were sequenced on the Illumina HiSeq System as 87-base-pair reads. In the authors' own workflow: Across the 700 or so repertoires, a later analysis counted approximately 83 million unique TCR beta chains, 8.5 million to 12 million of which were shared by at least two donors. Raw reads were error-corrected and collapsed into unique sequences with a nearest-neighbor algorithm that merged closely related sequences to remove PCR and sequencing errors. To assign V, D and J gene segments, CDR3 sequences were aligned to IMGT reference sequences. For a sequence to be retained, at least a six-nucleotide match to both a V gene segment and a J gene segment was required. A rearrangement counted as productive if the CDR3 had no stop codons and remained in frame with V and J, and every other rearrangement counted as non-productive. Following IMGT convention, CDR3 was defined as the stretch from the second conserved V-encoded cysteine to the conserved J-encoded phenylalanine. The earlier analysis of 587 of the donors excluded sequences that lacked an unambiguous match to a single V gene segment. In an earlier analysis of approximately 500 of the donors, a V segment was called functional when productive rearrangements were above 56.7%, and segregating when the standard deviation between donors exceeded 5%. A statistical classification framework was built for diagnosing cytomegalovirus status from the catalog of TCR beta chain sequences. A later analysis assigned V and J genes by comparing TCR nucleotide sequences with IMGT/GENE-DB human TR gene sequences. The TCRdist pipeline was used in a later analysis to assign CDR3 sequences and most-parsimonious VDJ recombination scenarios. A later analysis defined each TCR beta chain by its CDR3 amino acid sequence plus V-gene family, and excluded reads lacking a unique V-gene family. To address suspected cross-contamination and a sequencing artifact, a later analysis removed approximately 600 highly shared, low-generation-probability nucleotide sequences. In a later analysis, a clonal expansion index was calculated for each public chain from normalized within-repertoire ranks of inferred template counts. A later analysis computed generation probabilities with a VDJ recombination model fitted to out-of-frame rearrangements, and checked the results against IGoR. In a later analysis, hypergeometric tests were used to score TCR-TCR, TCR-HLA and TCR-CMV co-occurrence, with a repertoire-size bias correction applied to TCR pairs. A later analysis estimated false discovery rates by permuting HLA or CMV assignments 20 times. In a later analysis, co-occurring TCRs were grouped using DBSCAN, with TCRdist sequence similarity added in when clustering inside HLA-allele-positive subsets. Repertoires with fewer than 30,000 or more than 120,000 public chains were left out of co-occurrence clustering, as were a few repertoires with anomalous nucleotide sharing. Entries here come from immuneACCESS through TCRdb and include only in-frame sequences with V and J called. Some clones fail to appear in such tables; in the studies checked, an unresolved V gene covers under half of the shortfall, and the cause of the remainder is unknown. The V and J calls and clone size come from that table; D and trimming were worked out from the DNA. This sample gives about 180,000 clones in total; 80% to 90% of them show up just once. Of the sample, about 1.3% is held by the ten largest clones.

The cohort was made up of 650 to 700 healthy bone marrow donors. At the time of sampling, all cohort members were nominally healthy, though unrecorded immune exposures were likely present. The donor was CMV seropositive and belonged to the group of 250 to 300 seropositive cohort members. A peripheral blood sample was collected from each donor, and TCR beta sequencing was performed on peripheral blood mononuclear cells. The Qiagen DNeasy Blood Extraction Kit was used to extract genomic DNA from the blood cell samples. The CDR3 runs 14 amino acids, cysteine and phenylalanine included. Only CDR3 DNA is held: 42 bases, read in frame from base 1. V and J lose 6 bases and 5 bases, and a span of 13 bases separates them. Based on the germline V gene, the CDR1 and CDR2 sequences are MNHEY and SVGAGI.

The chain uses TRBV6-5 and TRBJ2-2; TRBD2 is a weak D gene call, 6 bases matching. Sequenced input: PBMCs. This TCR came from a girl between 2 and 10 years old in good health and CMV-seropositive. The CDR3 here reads CASRNDGGTGELFF. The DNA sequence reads TGTGCCAGCAGAAATGACGGGGGTACCGGGGAGCTGTTTTTT.